One sample yielded the 17 T cell receptor beta chains listed below, sequenced in a study of cytomegalovirus exposure and HLA in healthy donors. Researchers ran the PCR with 60 Vbeta and 13 Jbeta primers. Generated by immunoSEQ multiplex PCR, the TCRdb table keeps only in-frame clones and is missing some. Among roughly 120,000 clones listed, just over 15% were seen once. The specimen was PBMCs. The source is a woman between 18 and 29 years old in good health and CMV-seronegative.

This clone appeared a few times. The CDR3 DNA reads as TGTGCCAGCATCATAGTCTCAACCTACGAGCAGTACTTC. Amino acids: CASIIVSTYEQYF. This rearrangement joins TRBV6-9 to TRBJ2-7; no clear D. The CDR3 is 13 amino acids. The germline V gene has CDR1 MNHGY and CDR2 SVAAGI. Trimming left V 7 bases short and J 2 bases short, with 12 bases between.

The V and J genes are TRBV2 and TRBJ1-3; no definite D call. The CDR3 spans 13 residues. Per germline, CDR1 SNHLY and CDR2 FYNNEI. Trimming pared 2 bases from V and 4 bases from J, leaving 6 bases between. The CDR3 DNA sequence: TGTGCCAGCAGTGAATCAGGAGGAAACACCATATATTTT. Its translation: CASSESGGNTIYF. Based on the CDR3 plus reference TRBV2 and TRBJ1-3, the full variable domain is EPEVTQTPSHQVTQMGQEVILRCVPISNHLYFYWYRQILGQKVEFLVSFYNNEISEKSEIFDDQFSVERPDGSNFTLKIRSTKLEDSAMYFCASSESGGNTIYFGEGSWLTVV.

This clone was recorded a few times. The gene calls are TRBV29-1 and TRBJ2-5; tentative D call: TRBD2 (7 bases). CDR1 SQVTM and CDR2 ANQGSEA come from the germline V gene. V was shortened by 4 bases and J by 1 base, with 19 bases between the two germline ends. CDR3 size: 16 residues. CDR3 amino acids: CSVVLLGGGRQETQYF. CDR3 sequence (DNA): TGCAGCGTTGTATTGTTGGGGGGGGGCCGCCAAGAGACCCAGTACTTC.

This rearrangement joins TRBV11-3 to TRBJ2-1, with TRBD1 matching over 7 bases. J was trimmed by 7 bases and V by 5 bases; bases with no gene match: 5. The CDR3 runs to 13 residues. Germline-derived CDR1 and CDR2 are SGHNT and YENEEA. The CDR3 spells CASSIGQANEQFF. CDR3 in DNA: TGTGCCAGCAGCATCGGACAGGCGAATGAGCAGTTCTTC.

The rearrangement links TRBV2 to TRBJ1-2, with TRBD1 as a possible D gene (5 bases). CDR3 length equals 14 residues. Germline CDR1 is SNHLY and CDR2 is FYNNEI. The V end was cut by 3 bases, the J end by 4 bases, with 12 bases between. DNA of the CDR3: TGTGCCAGCAGTGACATCCAGGGAACCTATGGCTACACCTTC. This gives the protein CASSDIQGTYGYTF.

This chain uses TRBV19 with TRBJ2-3, with TRBD2 identical over 12 bases. The CDR3 extends over 18 amino acids. Germline-derived CDR1 and CDR2 are LNHDA and SQIVND (reference sequence). The V segment lost 2 bases and the J segment 5 bases; nucleotides outside the gene matches: 11. The CDR3 DNA sequence: TGTGCCAGTAGTATAACCCAGACTAGCGGGGGCCGGAGAGATACGCAGTATTTT. Its translation: CASSITQTSGGRRDTQYF.

The sample holds one count of this clone. V gene TRBV5-1 combines with J gene TRBJ2-1; TRBD2 might be the D (5 bases). The CDR3 consists of 14 residues. The germline V gene encodes CDR1 SGHRS and CDR2 YFSETQ. The germline V and J ends were trimmed by 2 bases and 7 bases, with 13 bases remaining between them. Here the CDR3 reads CASSFGERDNEQFF. The CDR3 DNA reads TGCGCCAGCAGCTTCGGGGAGAGGGATAATGAGCAGTTCTTC. Drawing the rest from reference TRBV5-1 and TRBJ2-1, the complete variable domain is KAGVTQTPRYLIKTRGQQVTLSCSPISGHRSVSWYQQTPGQGLQFLFEYFSETQRNKGNFPGRFSGRQFSNSRSEMNVSTLELGDSALYLCASSFGERDNEQFFGPGTRLTVL.

This clone was seen a few times. The genes are TRBV6-6 and TRBJ2-7, with 11 bases fitting TRBD1. This CDR3 has 14 residues. The germline V gene encodes CDR1 MNHNY and CDR2 SVGAGI (reference sequence). Trimming took 10 bases from V and 6 from J; bases not matched to a gene: 11. The CDR3 reads CAIKKGQGGGEQYF. CDR3 nucleotide sequence: TGTGCCATCAAAAAGGGACAGGGGGGAGGCGAGCAGTACTTC.

This clone was detected only a few times. The gene calls are TRBV13 and TRBJ2-2, with TRBD2 identical over 12 bases. The germline CDR1 and CDR2 sequences are PRHDT and FYEKMQ (reference sequence). The V gene end was trimmed by 3 bases and the J gene end by 6 bases; junction bases not matched to a gene: 5. The CDR3 runs to 16 residues. CDR3 nucleotides: TGTGCCAGCAGCTTCCTCCTAGCGGGGGGGCCCGGGGAGCTGTTTTTT. Translating it yields CASSFLLAGGPGELFF.

The rearrangement joins TRBV28 to TRBJ1-1; unclear D gene. V was pared by 2 bases and J by 0 bases, with 10 bases between. The germline CDR1 and CDR2 sequences are MDHEN and SYDVKM. This CDR3 is built from 15 residues. CDR3 in amino acids: CASSLPPVMNTEAFF. The CDR3 DNA sequence: TGTGCCAGCAGTTTACCCCCGGTCATGAACACTGAAGCTTTCTTT.

This clone has only a few counts. The chain recombines TRBV7-9 with TRBJ1-6; 7 bases are shared with TRBD1. J gave up 6 bases and V 6 bases, and 8 bases lay outside the gene matches. The CDR3 totals 15 residues. CDR1 is SEHNR, CDR2 FQNEAQ, per germline (reference sequence). The CDR3 loop is CASSPKGAGNSPLHF. The DNA for the CDR3 is TGTGCCAGCAGTCCGAAGGGGGCGGGTAATTCACCCCTCCACTTT.

The chain joins TRBV6-1 to TRBJ2-7; 7 positions match TRBD2. In germline, CDR1 is MNHNS, CDR2 SASEGT. CDR3 length: 13 amino acids. V shed 8 bases and J 4 bases; nucleotides not matched to a gene: 8. The CDR3 spells CASQPAGMYEQYF. CDR3 coding DNA: TGTGCCAGCCAGCCAGCGGGAATGTACGAGCAGTACTTC.

V is TRBV19 and J is TRBJ1-2; D possibly corresponds to TRBD1 (5 bases). This CDR3 is built from 14 residues. Germline V lookup: CDR1 LNHDA, CDR2 SQIVND (reference sequence). The V end lost 6 bases, the J end lost 4 bases, and 15 bases lay between the germline ends. The CDR3 region is CASSPRVGAYGYTF. CDR3 nucleotide sequence: TGTGCCAGTAGCCCCAGGGTCGGTGCCTATGGCTACACCTTC.

This clone was observed a handful of times. The V call is TRBV2, the J call TRBJ1-2; possibly TRBD1 for D (5 bases). Germline CDR1 reads SNHLY; CDR2 reads FYNNEI. This CDR3 region has 11 residues. The V and J ends lost 7 bases and 10 bases respectively, with 13 bases between them. CDR3 in amino acids: CASTPGGVYTF. The CDR3 nucleotides read TGTGCCAGCACGCCTGGGGGGGTCTACACCTTC. Combining the CDR3 with reference TRBV2 and TRBJ1-2 gives the whole variable domain EPEVTQTPSHQVTQMGQEVILRCVPISNHLYFYWYRQILGQKVEFLVSFYNNEISEKSEIFDDQFSVERPDGSNFTLKIRSTKLEDSAMYFCASTPGGVYTFGSGTRLTVV.

This clone was observed many times. The J gene is TRBJ2-1, the V gene TRBV27; 8 nucleotides match TRBD2. From germline, CDR1 is MNHEY and CDR2 SMNVEV (reference sequence). The V segment lost 2 bases and the J segment 0 bases; nucleotides outside the gene matches: 6. CDR3 length: 17 residues. The chain's CDR3 is CASSLGGGPSSYNEQFF. CDR3 sequence (DNA): TGTGCCAGCAGTTTAGGCGGGGGGCCCAGCTCCTACAATGAGCAGTTCTTC.

This chain joins TRBV7-3 and TRBJ2-2; TRBD1 might be the D (6 bases). The CDR3 has 15 amino acids. CDR1 SGHTA and CDR2 FQGTGA come from the germline V gene. V was trimmed by 5 bases and J by 5 bases, leaving 15 bases between them. CDR3 residues: CASSAPGHLTGELFF. DNA for the CDR3: TGTGCCAGCAGCGCTCCGGGACACCTAACCGGGGAGCTGTTTTTT. Supplemented by reference TRBV7-3 and TRBJ2-2, the full variable domain reads GAGVSQTPSNKVTEKGKYVELRCDPISGHTALYWYRQSLGQGPEFLIYFQGTGAADDSGLPNDRFFAVRPEGSVSTLKIQRTERGDSAVYLCASSAPGHLTGELFFGEGSRLTVL.

The chain combines TRBV19 with TRBJ2-5; the D gene is possibly TRBD1 (6 bases). This CDR3 is 15 amino acids long. The V end lost 5 bases, the J end lost 1 base, and 14 bases lay between the germline ends. CDR1 and CDR2 from the germline V gene are LNHDA and SQIVND (reference sequence). The CDR3: CASSPSTGTQETQYF. The DNA for the CDR3 is TGTGCCAGTAGTCCCTCCACAGGGACCCAAGAGACCCAGTACTTC.